This T cell receptor beta chain was recovered during a study of cytomegalovirus exposure and HLA in healthy donors. This CDR3 region has 16 residues. Trimming removed 8 bases from V and 1 base from J; junction bases left unmatched: 11. The germline CDR1 and CDR2 sequences are LNHNV and YYDKDF (reference sequence). Of note for this clone: Its antigen is unidentified.

A multiplex PCR was run with 60 Vbeta primers and 13 Jbeta primers. TCRdb keeps only in-frame clones here, not all; method: immunoSEQ multiplex PCR. The sample shows roughly 84,000 clones, 63% of them seen only once. Study-wide points: The authors later found most CMV-associated TCR beta chains appeared HLA-restricted. Sequencing depth across donors, presence/absence analyses assumed, was roughly uniform. A few of the chains that were CMV-associated were confirmed in vitro to be specific for CMV antigens. Most of the TCR beta V segments (in an earlier analysis) were productive either about 90% or about 30% of the time.

The origin of this receptor is a woman aged 40 to 50 in good health and CMV-seropositive. What was sequenced was PBMCs. The chain recombines TRBV15 with TRBJ2-7, with 10 bases lining up with TRBD2. The CDR3 DNA follows: TGTGCCACCTCCTCCGGGACTAGCGACCTATCCTACGAGCAGTACTTC. It encodes CATSSGTSDLSYEQYF.